This T cell receptor (beta chain) is drawn from a study of T cell responses to AZD1222 COVID-19 vaccine. Study-wide results and limits: It should be noted that donors were predominantly white British and more often female, and clonal diversity was possibly underestimated. Scientists sampled the repertoires only once the peak T cell response had passed. Increases in Spike-specific TCR breadth and depth were seen after two AZD1222 doses.

The repertoire was sequenced with immunoSEQ multiplex PCR; TCRdb's copy has only in-frame clones and lacks some. The sample holds more than 80,000 clones, 88% seen once. As for this clone: Its antigen remains unidentified.

The CDR3 extends over 13 amino acids. CDR1 and CDR2 from the germline V gene are MNHEY and SMNVEV (reference sequence). Trimming took off 5 bases at V and 4 bases at J, with 11 bases between the two ends. This specimen consisted of peripheral blood, obtained on day 0 of AZD1222 vaccination. The genes are TRBV27 and TRBJ2-5, with D possibly TRBD1 on 6 matching bases. The TCR comes from an adult in good health. In DNA form, the CDR3 reads TGTGCCAGCAGTCACAGGGTTAGAGAGACCCAGTACTTC. Amino acid sequence: CASSHRVRETQYF.